This TCR beta chain was identified during a study of cytomegalovirus exposure and HLA in healthy donors. Researchers ran the PCR with 60 Vbeta and 13 Jbeta primers. This table comes from immunoSEQ multiplex PCR, and its TCRdb copy is limited to in-frame clones, with some not included. The sample lists 60,000 to 75,000 clones; approximately 90% were seen once. V lost 4 bases and J lost 4; bases outside the gene matches: 8. Germline CDR1 and CDR2: MGHRA and YSYEKL. CDR3 length: 17 amino acids. This TCR derives from a woman in her twenties or thirties in good health and CMV-seropositive. The sequencing sample was made of PBMCs. V is TRBV4-1 and J is TRBJ2-3, with 13 bases identical to TRBD2. DNA for the CDR3: TGCGCCAGCAGCCCCTTAGGACTAGCGGGAGAGGCAGATACGCAGTATTTT. Amino acid sequence: CASSPLGLAGEADTQYF.